Listed here are 18 T cell receptor beta chains from one sample, sequenced in a study of neurological immune-mediated disorders. TCRdb re-called the 5' RACE reads with MiXCR, one entry per CDR3 protein. The sample carries approximately 47,000 distinct CDR3 sequences, approximately 11% recorded once. Time point here: longitudinal time-point 3. What was sequenced was PBMCs. Source of these receptors: a male donor with HTLV-1-associated myelopathy (HAM/TSP).

This clonotype was recorded at least ten times. The V gene is TRBV11-1, the J gene TRBJ2-3; 7 bases align to TRBD2. CDR1 and CDR2 (germline): SGHAT, FQDESV (reference sequence). J lost 0 bases, V lost 3 bases, and 6 bases had no gene match. This CDR3 is 16 amino acids long. DNA for the CDR3: TGTGCCAGCAGCTTCCCCTCTAGCGGAAGCACAGATACGCAGTATTTT. Its protein is CASSFPSSGSTDTQYF.

Relative to its sample, this clonotype is medium-sized. V usage is TRBV15 and J usage is TRBJ1-5; D gene uncertain. Germline CDR1 and CDR2: LNHNV and YYDKDF (reference sequence). The CDR3 consists of 17 residues. Trimming left V 1 base short and J 1 base short, with 14 bases between. CDR3 residues: CATSRVPWVGSNQPQHF. The CDR3 DNA reads as TGTGCCACCAGCAGAGTTCCTTGGGTTGGGAGCAATCAGCCCCAGCATTTT.

This clonotype has a count of ten or more. The chain employs TRBV7-9 and TRBJ1-3; unclear D gene. Per germline, CDR1 SEHNR and CDR2 FQNEAQ (reference sequence). Trimming shortened V by 3 bases and J by 8 bases, and 14 bases separated the two germline ends. The CDR3 spans 14 residues. The CDR3 DNA is TGTGCCAGCAGCTTGGGGATTCGTCGAGACACCATATATTTT. It is translated as CASSLGIRRDTIYF.

This clonotype was seen at least ten times. The V gene is TRBV9, the J gene TRBJ2-3; the D is unclear. Germline values: CDR1 SGDLS, CDR2 YYNGEE. This CDR3 has 15 amino acids. The V and J ends lost 1 base and 3 bases respectively, with 12 bases between them. Here the CDR3 DNA reads TGTGCCAGCAGCGTAAGTGGCTACGGGACAGATACGCAGTATTTT. This translates into CASSVSGYGTDTQYF.

This clonotype was detected ten times or more. The CDR3 reads CASSLGTRSSGANVLTF. The CDR3 DNA is TGTGCCAGCAGCTTAGGGACAAGGAGCTCTGGGGCCAACGTCCTGACTTTC. The chain couples TRBV7-2 to TRBJ2-6; TRBD1 might be the D (5 bases). Trimming cost V 1 base and J 0 bases, with 10 bases left between them. Germline lookup yields CDR1 SGHTA and CDR2 FQGNSA. The CDR3 length is 17 residues.

This clonotype was detected many times. The chain couples TRBV7-2 to TRBJ1-5; D is ambiguous. This CDR3 has 16 residues. V lost 1 base to trimming and J lost 0 bases, with 10 bases between them. Germline V CDR1 and CDR2: SGHTA, FQGNSA. CDR3 coding DNA: TGTGCCAGCAGCTTAGGGGCAGGCTATAGCAATCAGCCCCAGCATTTT. Residues: CASSLGAGYSNQPQHF.

This clonotype came up many times. V and J are TRBV4-2 and TRBJ2-3, with D perhaps being TRBD1 or TRBD2 (5 bases each). The CDR3 is 13 amino acids. Germline lookup yields CDR1 LGHNA and CDR2 YNFKEQ. V lost 5 bases and J lost 8, with 14 bases in between. CDR3 nucleotide sequence: TGTGCCAGCAGCGCGCCCCGGGGCGGTACGCAGTATTTT. Protein: CASSAPRGGTQYF.

The table lists this clonotype with many counts. This chain links TRBV5-1 with TRBJ1-1; maybe TRBD1 (6 bases). The CDR3 is 13 residues long. V shed 4 bases and J shed 4 bases, with 11 bases lying between them. Germline CDR1 is SGHRS and CDR2 is YFSETQ. CDR3 DNA: TGCGCCAGCAGCGCCACAGGGACCACTGAAGCTTTCTTT. Translating gives CASSATGTTEAFF.

This clonotype was recorded many times. This chain connects TRBV20-1 to TRBJ2-3, with D unclear. The CDR3 spans 15 residues. V was clipped by 3 bases and J by 0 bases, with 13 bases between them. From germline, CDR1 is DFQATT and CDR2 SNEGSKA (reference sequence). The CDR3 loop is CSASAGELSTDTQYF. In DNA, the CDR3 is TGCAGTGCTAGCGCAGGAGAATTAAGCACAGATACGCAGTATTTT.

The sample holds many counts of this clonotype. The chain uses TRBV28 and TRBJ1-2; 10 bases match TRBD1. The V gene end was trimmed by 1 base and the J gene end by 6 bases; junction bases not matched to a gene: 11. This CDR3 contains 17 residues. Germline CDR1 reads MDHEN; CDR2 reads SYDVKM. The chain's CDR3 is CASSLSFWDRGSHGYTF. The CDR3 coding sequence is TGTGCCAGCAGTTTATCTTTTTGGGACAGGGGAAGTCATGGCTACACCTTC.

This clonotype was recorded many times. This chain links TRBV25-1 with TRBJ1-1; D unclear. The V and J ends lost 9 bases and 11 bases respectively, with 13 bases between them. The CDR3 totals 10 residues. Looked up from germline, CDR1 is MGHDK and CDR2 is SYGVNS. The CDR3 bases are TGTGCCAGTTATTACAGTCGGGCTTTCTTT. Its translation: CASYYSRAFF.

This clonotype was detected ten times or more. V and J are TRBV5-1 and TRBJ2-3; TRBD2 matches at 12 bases. This CDR3 has 16 amino acids. Trimming at V came to 4 bases and at J to 8 bases, leaving 11 bases not matched to a gene. Germline V gene data show CDR1 as SGHRS and CDR2 as YFSETQ. In nucleotides, the CDR3 is TGCGCCAGCAGCCCGTCGACTAGCGGGGGTCCCGGTACGCAGTATTTT. This translates into CASSPSTSGGPGTQYF.

This clonotype appeared many times. V gene TRBV7-9 combines with J gene TRBJ2-2, with D possibly being TRBD1 (6 bases). With 5 bases removed from V and 7 bases from J, the gap between germline ends came to 14 bases. The germline CDR1 and CDR2 sequences are SEHNR and FQNEAQ (reference sequence). CDR3 length equals 14 residues. CDR3 protein: CASSAYRAGGELFF. The CDR3, as DNA: TGTGCCAGCAGCGCGTACAGGGCGGGCGGGGAGCTGTTTTTT.

This clonotype has a count of ten or more. CDR3 sequence (DNA): TGCAGCCCGGTGGGGACAGGACGGTACGAGCAGTACTTC. This encodes CSPVGTGRYEQYF. The chain carries TRBV20-1 and TRBJ2-7; 8 bases map to TRBD1. CDR3 length: 13 amino acids. CDR1 is DFQATT and CDR2 is SNEGSKA in the germline V gene (reference sequence).

This clonotype was counted at least ten times. The chain uses TRBV20-1 and TRBJ2-1; either TRBD1 or TRBD2 may fit D (5 bases each). Germline CDR1 reads DFQATT; CDR2 reads SNEGSKA (reference sequence). Trimming shortened V by 0 bases and J by 12 bases, and 21 bases separated the two germline ends. CDR3 size: 15 residues. In DNA, the CDR3 is TGCAGTGCTAGAGATCCGGGACGGACCGATGAGTGGCAGTTCTTC. Protein sequence: CSARDPGRTDEWQFF.

This clonotype showed up many times. This sequence joins TRBV10-3 and TRBJ2-1; D not certain. CDR3 length: 11 amino acids. Germline V gene data show CDR1 as ENHRY and CDR2 as SYGVKD. With 2 bases removed from V and 10 bases from J, the gap between germline ends came to 6 bases. CDR3 in DNA: TGTGCCATCAGTGAGCTTGGGGAGCAGTTCTTC. Protein: CAISELGEQFF.

This clonotype occurred many times. The rearrangement joins TRBV5-1 to TRBJ1-6; D might be TRBD1 (6 bases). Germline values: CDR1 SGHRS, CDR2 YFSETQ. V lost 2 bases to trimming and J lost 10 bases, with 13 bases between them. The CDR3 has 14 amino acids. The CDR3 DNA reads TGCGCCAGCAGCTTACGGGACAACGAATCACCCCTCCACTTT. Residues: CASSLRDNESPLHF. Full variable domain (remainder filled in from reference TRBV5-1 and TRBJ1-6): KAGVTQTPRYLIKTRGQQVTLSCSPISGHRSVSWYQQTPGQGLQFLFEYFSETQRNKGNFPGRFSGRQFSNSRSEMNVSTLELGDSALYLCASSLRDNESPLHFGNGTRLTVT.

This clonotype was recorded at least ten times. The V call is TRBV28, the J call TRBJ1-1; TRBD1 is a possible D gene (6 bases). Germline values: CDR1 MDHEN, CDR2 SYDVKM. CDR3 length equals 13 residues. V gave up 5 bases and J gave up 8 bases, with 15 bases separating them. The CDR3: CASSTHRTDEAFF. The CDR3 DNA reads as TGTGCCAGCAGTACCCACCGGACAGACGAAGCTTTCTTT. The whole variable domain, filled in from reference TRBV28 and TRBJ1-1, reads DVKVTQSSRYLVKRTGEKVFLECVQDMDHENMFWYRQDPGLGLRLIYFSYDVKMKEKGDIPEGYSVSREKKERFSLILESASTNQTSMYLCASSTHRTDEAFFGQGTRLTVV.